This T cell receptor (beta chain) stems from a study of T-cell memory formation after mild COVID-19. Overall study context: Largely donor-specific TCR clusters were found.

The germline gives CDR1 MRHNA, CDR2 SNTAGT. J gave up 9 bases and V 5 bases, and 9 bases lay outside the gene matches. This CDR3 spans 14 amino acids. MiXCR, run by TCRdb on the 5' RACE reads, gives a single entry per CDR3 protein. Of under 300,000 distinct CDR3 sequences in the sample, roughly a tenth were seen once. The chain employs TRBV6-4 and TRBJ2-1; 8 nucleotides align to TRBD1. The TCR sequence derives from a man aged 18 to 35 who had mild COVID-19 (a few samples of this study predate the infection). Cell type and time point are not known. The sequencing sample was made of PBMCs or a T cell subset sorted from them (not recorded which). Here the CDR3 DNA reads TGTGCCAGCAGTCTCGAGACAGGGGAACGTGAGCAGTTCTTC. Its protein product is CASSLETGEREQFF.